Listed here is a single T cell receptor beta chain. Genomic DNA of each subset was evenly split across several immunoSEQ plates. Generated by immunoSEQ multiplex PCR, the TCRdb table keeps only in-frame clones and is missing some. This table holds 2 million to 2.5 million clones, around 93% found once. This CDR3 comprises 13 residues. With 2 bases removed from V and 5 bases from J, the gap between germline ends came to 9 bases. From germline, CDR1 is MGHRA and CDR2 YSYEKL. This entry belongs to a study of shared clonotypes between healthy human individuals. This clonotype was obtained from a man aged 18 to 29 in good health. Some clones in this sample may be carry-over from other donors' samples. Sequenced sample: naive CD4+ T cells from PBMCs. Subset given: CD45RA+ positively selected. This sequence joins TRBV4-1 and TRBJ2-5; D gene ambiguous. The CDR3 bases are TGCGCCAGCAGCCAATGGCAGGTTGAGACCCAGTACTTC. Translation gives CASSQWQVETQYF.